Listed here is a single T cell receptor beta chain. The target of this receptor is not known. Per-base qualities were not stored, and no clone one base away is much larger. The germline V gene provides CDR1 MGHRA and CDR2 YSYEKL. Its CDR3 holds 14 amino acids, cysteine through phenylalanine. The retained sequence is limited to the CDR3, 42 bases, with the frame set at the first base. The V end gives up 10 bases and the J end 8 bases, leaving 14 bases in the junction not matched to a gene. This entry belongs to a study of human T cells and chemical hapten exposure listed by TCRdb under 2021. The study in broad terms: For sensitization, 2% DPC in acetone was applied to a roughly 2 cm by roughly 2 cm area of upper inner arm skin. The patient cohort, mostly female, included alopecia areata with under or over 50% scalp involvement, alopecia totalis and alopecia universalis. Throughout the study period of about 23 weeks, patients also received therapeutic DPC doses to the scalp every week. Blood samples were taken from patients before sensitization (week 0) and at 2, 6 and about 24 weeks after DPC sensitization. Patch testing was done on the upper back using Finn chambers containing 0.01% DPC, and results were scored after 6 days according to International Contact Dermatitis Research Group standards. The study tracked peripheral blood TCR repertoire changes in vivo during primary and secondary sensitization to the hapten diphenylcyclopropenone (DPC) in alopecia patients. Blood for TCR sequencing was provided by twenty-nine alopecia patients at one to four time points (pre-sensitization, 2, 6 and 24 weeks). Libraries were pooled for sequencing, and variation in per-sample TCR yields was attributed mainly to small differences in library volumes within the pool.

What the study reported, not specific to this receptor: Repeated subsampling changed both the strength of the expansion versus patch-test correlation and the threshold at which the correlation became significant. All patients had alopecia, a presumed autoimmune disease, so their immune response might differ from that of healthy individuals. Expanded TCRs formed significantly more large CDR3 similarity clusters than pre-sensitization or healthy control sets, consistent with antigen-driven responses. DPC sensitization did not change how many TCRs were above 1 in 1000 frequency, and no evidence was found of alterations in global repertoire structure. A positive correlation was found between the number of PT1 expanded TCRs and patch test score, with significance reached at thresholds 8, 16 and 32 but not 4.

The time point label, as the study defines it: pre-sensitization, week 0. The treatment or condition label, read with the paper, signifies: therapeutic diphenylcyclopropenone sensitization with weekly scalp DPC. At each patch-test visit, blood was drawn before the patch test was applied. To be eligible, patients had to be aged 18 to 70, diagnosed with alopecia and judged suitable for DPC therapy, while pregnant patients were excluded. Unfractionated whole blood was collected in Tempus Blood RNA tubes, and total RNA was extracted from that blood. Preparation of the library involved RACE. For sequencing, a NextSeq 500 was employed. During library preparation, unique molecular identifiers were attached to individual cDNA molecules so that TCRs could be counted quantitatively and reproducibly. From each blood RNA sample, both TCR alpha and TCR beta chains were sequenced. The published analysis was carried out like this. Samples had a median of 95,638 TCRs, with a range from roughly 23,224 to 700,000. V, J and CDR3 annotation of the TCR reads was carried out using the Decombinator software suite. Every sample was subsampled to the same number of TCRs (28,000) for the PS versus PT1 abundance plots. TCRs were defined as expanded if absent before sensitization and observed at least eight times at the 2-week time point. The public reads were reprocessed in TCRdb via fastp at Q25 and MiXCR, keeping in-frame beta chains. Every distinct CDR3 protein forms one entry, paired with its most common genes and DNA. In this record, the V and J calls reflect TCRdb's handling and not the investigators' own analysis. Recorded for this sample are around 57,000 distinct CDR3 sequences; approximately 10% of them occurred a single time. Approximately 3.9% of the sample is held by the ten biggest clonotypes.

The sequences come from whole blood, collected in connection with sensitization to the hapten diphenylcyclopropenone (DPC). The chain is made from TRBV4-1 and TRBJ2-4, with 7 middle bases fitting TRBD2. This clonotype originated in a woman between 35 and 50 years old with alopecia areata. Some clones in this sample may be carry-over from other donors' samples. The CDR3 region reads CATGLGEGLYIQYF. The DNA reads TGCGCCACAGGGCTGGGGGAGGGGCTTTACATTCAGTACTTC.